The clone carrying this TCR beta chain is called medium-sized based on its frequency. The antigen is undetermined. Each sample's input was 250 ng genomic DNA, 38,000 or so genome equivalents. The sample comes from a study of T cell clusters in autoimmune cytopenias. Study findings and constraints: TRB repertoire shifts in secondary cytopenia and chronic lymphocytic leukemia mostly reflected lymphoma, not autoimmunity.

One tube held mixed TRB-A and TRB-B primer pools for touch-down PCR. TCRdb re-called the multiplex PCR reads and catalogs CDR3 proteins one per entry, DNA excluded. The sample data list roughly 6,100 distinct CDR3 sequences. These data also featured in a second study, about T cell repertoires in aging, cancer and after chemotherapy. That paper notes: In each cancer cohort, median generation probability increased across chemotherapy, suggesting thymic output rebounded.

The TCR originated in a human donor in good health. The specimen sequenced was peripheral blood.

CDR3 loop: CASSDTGRTYGYTF. The rearrangement joins TRBV6-2 or TRBV6-3 to TRBJ1-2. Per germline, CDR1 MNHEY and CDR2 SVGEGT. The CDR3 totals 14 residues.